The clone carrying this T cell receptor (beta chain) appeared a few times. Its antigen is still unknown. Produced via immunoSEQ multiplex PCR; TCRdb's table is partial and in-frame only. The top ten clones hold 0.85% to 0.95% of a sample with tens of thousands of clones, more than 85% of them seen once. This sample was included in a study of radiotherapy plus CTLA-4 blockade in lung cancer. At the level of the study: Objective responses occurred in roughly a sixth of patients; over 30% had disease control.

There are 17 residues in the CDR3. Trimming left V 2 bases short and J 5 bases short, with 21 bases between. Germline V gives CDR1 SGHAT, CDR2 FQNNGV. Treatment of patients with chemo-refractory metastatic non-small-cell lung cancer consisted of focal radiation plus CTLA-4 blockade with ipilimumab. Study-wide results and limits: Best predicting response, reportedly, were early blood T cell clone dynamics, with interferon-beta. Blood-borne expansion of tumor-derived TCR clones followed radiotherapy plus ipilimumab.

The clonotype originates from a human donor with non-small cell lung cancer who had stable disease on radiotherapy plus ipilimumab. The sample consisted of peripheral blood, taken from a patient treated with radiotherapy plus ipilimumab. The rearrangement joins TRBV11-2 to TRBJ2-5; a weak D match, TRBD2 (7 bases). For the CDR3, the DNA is TGTGCCAGCAGCTTATCTACGGGGGGCGCGGTTTTTGAGACCCAGTACTTC. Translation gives CASSLSTGGAVFETQYF. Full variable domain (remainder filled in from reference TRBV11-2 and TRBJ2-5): EAGVAQSPRYKIIEKRQSVAFWCNPISGHATLYWYQQILGQGPKLLIQFQNNGVVDDSQLPKDRFSAERLKGVDSTLKIQPAKLEDSAVYLCASSLSTGGAVFETQYFGPGTRLLVL.